The rows below give T cell receptor beta chains drawn from one sample of a study of technical replicates of blood from a handful of donors. Here immunoSEQ multiplex PCR was the method, and the copy in TCRdb shows in-frame clones only, minus some. Among some 56,000 clones listed, around 96% were seen once. The sample comprised PBMCs. These receptors came from a human donor in good health. Some clones in this sample may be carry-over from other donors' samples. CDR3s include the opening cysteine and the closing phenylalanine or tryptophan. D genes are given only for firm matches. Clone size is stated in some rows and not others, as once, few, many or a class when expanded.

v_gene	d_gene	j_gene	abundance	CDR3aa	CDR3nt
TRBV19	TRBD1	TRBJ2-2	NA	CASSPGQGAWTGELFF	TGTGCCAGTAGTCCCGGACAGGGGGCCTGGACCGGGGAGCTGTTTTTT
TRBV27	NA	TRBJ2-3	NA	CASSASILGGTDTQYF	TGTGCCAGCAGTGCCTCTATCCTGGGGGGAACAGATACGCAGTATTTT
TRBV6-5	NA	TRBJ1-2	NA	CASSPFSFNYGYTF	TGTGCCAGCAGTCCCTTTTCTTTTAACTATGGCTACACCTTC
TRBV6-5	TRBD1	TRBJ1-2	NA	CASSSGQGNGYTF	TGTGCCAGCAGTTCCGGACAGGGCAATGGCTACACCTTC
TRBV4-1	NA	TRBJ1-2	NA	CASSPRVIGDLGGYTF	TGCGCCAGCAGCCCTAGGGTCATAGGGGATTTAGGTGGCTACACCTTC
TRBV27	NA	TRBJ1-6	NA	CASSFSLSGSPLHF	TGTGCCAGCAGTTTTAGCCTGAGTGGCTCACCCCTCCACTTT
TRBV21-1	NA	TRBJ1-5	NA	CASSKKQQAPEGNQPQHF	TGTGCCAGCAGCAAAAAGCAGCAGGCCCCGGAGGGGAATCAGCCCCAGCATTTT
TRBV30	TRBD2	TRBJ2-1	NA	CAWSLTSGKGGEQFF	TGTGCCTGGAGCCTTACTAGCGGGAAAGGGGGTGAGCAGTTCTTC
TRBV6-5	TRBD1	TRBJ1-2	NA	CASSYDRGGGYTF	TGTGCCAGCAGTTACGACAGGGGAGGAGGCTACACCTTC
TRBV29-1	NA	TRBJ1-2	NA	CSVSGERVNYGYTF	TGCAGCGTGTCAGGGGAACGAGTAAACTATGGCTACACCTTC
TRBV4-2	TRBD2	TRBJ2-4	NA	CASSQVTGRNIQYF	TGTGCCAGCAGCCAAGTTACCGGGAGGAACATTCAGTACTTC
TRBV5-1	TRBD2	TRBJ2-1	NA	CASSLGTGTISYNEQFF	TGCGCCAGCAGCCTGGGAACCGGGACTATCTCCTACAATGAGCAGTTCTTC
TRBV5-4	NA	TRBJ2-5	once	CASSLRAGGGETQYF	TGTGCCAGCAGCTTGCGGGCGGGTGGCGGGGAGACCCAGTACTTC
TRBV11-2	NA	TRBJ2-2	NA	CASSRNREDPPGELFF	TGTGCCAGCAGCCGAAACCGGGAAGACCCTCCCGGGGAGCTGTTTTTT
TRBV5-1	TRBD2	TRBJ2-2	NA	CASSRTSGTGELFF	TGCGCCAGCAGCAGGACTAGCGGAACCGGGGAGCTGTTTTTT
TRBV7-9	TRBD1	TRBJ2-7	NA	CASTEGQGAYEQYF	TGTGCCAGCACCGAGGGACAGGGCGCCTACGAGCAGTACTTC
TRBV2	TRBD1	TRBJ1-2	NA	CASRTTGMGGYTF	TGTGCCAGCAGGACGACAGGGATGGGAGGCTACACCTTC
TRBV5-1	NA	TRBJ2-1	NA	CASSLDRQGSYNEQFF	TGCGCCAGCAGCTTGGACCGCCAGGGATCCTACAATGAGCAGTTCTTC
TRBV25-1	TRBD2	TRBJ2-7	NA	CASSDAGLALREQYF	TGTGCCAGCAGTGATGCAGGACTAGCGTTGAGGGAGCAGTACTTC
TRBV12-5	NA	TRBJ2-1	NA	CASGLSRGDEQFF	TGTGCTAGTGGTTTGAGTCGGGGAGATGAGCAGTTCTTC
TRBV11-2	TRBD2	TRBJ2-3	NA	CASSQLAGGYTDTQYF	TGTGCCAGCAGCCAGTTAGCGGGAGGGTACACAGATACGCAGTATTTT
TRBV4-3	NA	TRBJ1-1	NA	CASSQDIAQRDTEAFF	TGCGCCAGCAGCCAAGATATCGCACAGAGGGACACTGAAGCTTTCTTT
TRBV7-9	TRBD1	TRBJ1-2	NA	CASSTRQGVDYGYTF	TGTGCCAGCAGCACCCGACAGGGGGTCGACTATGGCTACACCTTC
TRBV7-3	TRBD2	TRBJ2-1	NA	CASSLAGGGNEQFF	TGTGCCAGCAGCTTAGCGGGAGGGGGCAATGAGCAGTTCTTC
TRBV5-6	TRBD2	TRBJ2-5	NA	CASSLGLGGQETQYF	TGTGCCAGCAGCCTAGGACTGGGGGGGCAAGAGACCCAGTACTTC
TRBV6-4	NA	TRBJ2-2	NA	CASSDLGTGELFF	TGTGCCAGCAGTGACCTCGGCACCGGGGAGCTGTTTTTT
TRBV18	TRBD1	TRBJ1-1	NA	CASSTGVLAFF	TGTGCCAGCTCAACAGGGGTACTCGCTTTCTTT
TRBV19	NA	TRBJ1-1	NA	CASSMWQVNTEAFF	TGTGCCAGTAGTATGTGGCAGGTGAACACTGAAGCTTTCTTT